This TCR beta chain was identified during a study of blood T cells in healthy people across ages. A second PCR of about 7 to 12 cycles used a sample-barcoded 5' primer and a J-beta primer mix. From each sample, at least 2.5 million paired-end reads containing CDR3 were obtained. TCRdb ran MiXCR on the 5' RACE reads and lists one entry per CDR3 protein. The sample lists 700,000 or so distinct CDR3 sequences, around 38% occurring once. Each donor had 9 to 10 milliliters of peripheral blood drawn. The authors isolated at least 6 million PBMCs per sample. No fewer than 6 micrograms of total RNA were isolated from every sample. The V and J ends lost 6 bases and 11 bases respectively, with 22 bases between them. Germline CDR1 is SNHLY and CDR2 is FYNNEI. The CDR3 loop spans 14 amino acids.

The chain combines TRBV2 with TRBJ2-5; D possibly uses TRBD1 or TRBD2 (5 bases each). The sequenced material came from blood. The origin of this receptor is an elderly man in good health. CDR3: CASSYGTGLNEQYF. For the CDR3, the DNA is TGTGCCAGCAGCTACGGGACCGGACTTAATGAGCAGTACTTC.